Each of the 24 T cell receptor beta chains below was sequenced from the same sample in a study of tumor and adjacent non-tumor tissue in lung cancer. The template was RNA from unsorted bulk tissue. More than 3 cm separated this lung sample from the edge of the tumor. Three rounds of nested PCR, following a modified ARM-PCR protocol, produced the TCRbeta library. TCRdb redid the calling of the multiplex PCR reads with MiXCR, one entry per CDR3 protein. Of 90,000 to 100,000 distinct CDR3 sequences in the sample, 75% to 85% were seen once. Material: distant non-tumor lung tissue. Every receptor here comes from a man aged 60 to 69 with small cell lung cancer.

Worth noting for this clonotype: A read error may produce the germline difference seen at one junction end. The chain joins TRBV29-1 to TRBJ2-1; no firm D call. Germline V gene data show CDR1 as SQVTM and CDR2 as ANQGSEA. The CDR3 covers 13 residues. This CDR3 is CSVYDPNVNEQIF. CDR3 sequence (DNA): TGCAGCGTTTACGACCCGAATGTGAATGAGCAGATCTTC.

Of note for this clonotype: One base away lies a much larger clone, so this may be a sequencing read error. V is TRBV20-1 and J is TRBJ2-7; D is uncertain. The V end lost 3 bases, the J end lost 4 bases, and 16 bases lay between the germline ends. This CDR3 is built from 14 residues. Germline CDR1 is DFQATT and CDR2 is SNEGSKA (reference sequence). In nucleotides, the CDR3 is TGCAGTGCTAGGGACCAGTTAGTCCGTTACGAGCAGTACTTC. This codes for CSARDQLVRYEQYF.

This clonotype was seen ten or more times. The V and J genes are TRBV6-5 and TRBJ1-6; D remains unclear. This CDR3 comprises 16 residues. Germline V gene sequence: CDR1 MNHEY, CDR2 SVGAGI. The V and J ends lost 6 bases and 5 bases respectively, with 17 bases between them. CDR3 loop: CASSVRSQVDNSPLHF. In DNA, the CDR3 is TGTGCCAGCAGCGTCAGGAGTCAGGTTGATAATTCACCCCTCCACTTT.

A note on this clonotype: This may be a read error, as it is one base from a much larger clone. The V call is TRBV28, the J call TRBJ1-5, with 7 bases lining up with TRBD1. Germline V gene lookup returns CDR1 MDHEN and CDR2 SYDVKM. The CDR3 runs to 19 residues. With V trimmed by 2 bases and J by 6 bases, 19 bases remained unmatched. The CDR3 region has the DNA TGTGCCAGCAGTTTAACCGAATCCCGACGAGGGGGCTCGAGTCAGCCCCAGCATTTT. This sequence encodes CASSLTESRRGGSSQPQHF. The variable domain in full, with the rest retrieved from reference TRBV28 and TRBJ1-5, is DVKVTQSSRYLVKRTGEKVFLECVQDMDHENMFWYRQDPGLGLRLIYFSYDVKMKEKGDIPEGYSVSREKKERFSLILESASTNQTSMYLCASSLTESRRGGSSQPQHFGDGTRLSIL.

A word on this clonotype: At one end, the junction sequence differs from germline, possibly due to a read error. The rearrangement links TRBV11-2 to TRBJ2-1; D uncertain. Germline-derived CDR1 and CDR2 are SGHAT and FQNNGV. CDR3 length equals 13 residues. CDR3 amino acids: CANGLEAAVLKIF. CDR3 sequence (DNA): TGTGCCAACGGCTTAGAGGCGGCGGTCCTAAAGATCTTC.

Turning to this clonotype: The germline gene is not matched at one end of the junction; a read error may be the cause. V and J are TRBV11-2 and TRBJ2-7, with D uncertain. CDR1 and CDR2 from the germline V gene are SGHAT and FQNNGV. The CDR3 contains 11 residues. CDR3 sequence (DNA): TGTGTCAGTAGCTTAACCTACAAGCAGTACTTC. Translated: CVSSLTYKQYF.

As regards this clonotype: A read error may produce the germline difference seen at one junction end. The chain joins TRBV4-1 to TRBJ1-1; the D is unclear. CDR3 length equals 14 residues. CDR1 MGHRA and CDR2 YSYEKL come from the germline V gene. CDR3 protein: CTSSRPIINTEAFF. In DNA, the CDR3 is TGCACCAGCAGCCGACCTATAATAAACACTGAAGCTTTCTTT.

To note about this clonotype: The final CDR3 position lacks the conserved phenylalanine or tryptophan, pointing to a likely read error. The chain carries TRBV4-2 and TRBJ2-7; D unresolved. The CDR3 spans 15 residues. From germline, CDR1 is LGHNA and CDR2 YNFKEQ. CDR3 DNA sequence: TGTACCAGCAGCCAAGCCCTAACGGGCCCCTACGAGCAGTACTTA. Translated, it gives CTSSQALTGPYEQYL.

This chain links TRBV6-6 with TRBJ1-4; D gene ambiguous. V lost 4 bases and J 13 bases, leaving 10 bases between the germline ends. This CDR3 is built from 11 residues. CDR1 MNHNY and CDR2 SVGAGI come from the germline V gene (reference sequence). CDR3 protein: CASSSEGRLFF. As DNA, the CDR3 is TGTGCCAGCAGTTCAGAGGGAAGACTGTTTTTT.

About this clonotype: Given the absence of the conserved phenylalanine or tryptophan at the CDR3 end, a read error is likely. The CDR3 sequence: CANHPQGKGFDEQYL. The CDR3 DNA is TGTGCCAATCATCCCCAGGGAAAGGGCTTCGACGAGCAGTACCTC. The V and J genes are TRBV7-9 and TRBJ2-7; weak D call: TRBD1 (5 bases). The V gene's germline CDR1 is SEHNR and CDR2 FQNEAQ (reference sequence). The V gene lost 10 bases and the J gene lost 5 bases, with 24 bases spanning the gap. The CDR3 runs to 15 residues.

Turning to this clonotype: A clone one base away is much larger, so this may be a read error. Without the conserved terminal phenylalanine or tryptophan, this CDR3 likely stems from a read error. This chain connects TRBV28 to TRBJ2-1, with 9 bases lining up with TRBD2. This CDR3 has 16 residues. The ends lost 5 bases at V and 10 bases at J; junction bases unmatched: 15. The germline gives CDR1 MDHEN, CDR2 SYDVKM. CDR3 nucleotide sequence: TGTGCCAGCAGTCCCAGACCCGGGACTAGCATAGACGAGCAGTTCCTC. This gives the protein CASSPRPGTSIDEQFL.

This clonotype was counted a few times. The chain has TRBV6-5 and TRBJ2-7, with TRBD1 matching over 11 bases. The CDR3 runs 14 residues. V lost 7 bases and J lost 7; bases outside the gene matches: 9. CDR1 and CDR2 (germline): MNHEY, SVGAGI. The CDR3 sequence: CASNSGQGVYEQYF. The CDR3 DNA sequence: TGTGCCAGCAATTCGGGACAGGGGGTTTATGAGCAGTACTTC.

This clonotype was counted between two and nine times. The V and J genes are TRBV7-2 and TRBJ2-1; 8 nucleotides match TRBD2. The CDR3 covers 15 residues. Losses at the gene ends were 3 bases for V and 4 bases for J; bases not matched to a gene: 5. The germline CDR1 and CDR2 sequences are SGHTA and FQGNSA. The CDR3 DNA sequence: TGTGCCAGCAGCTTTAGCGGGGCCTCTTACAATGAGCAGTTCTTC. Protein product: CASSFSGASYNEQFF.

J is TRBJ2-3 and V is TRBV2, with 11 bases that match TRBD2. The CDR3 is made up of 16 amino acids. V gave up 6 bases and J gave up 10 bases; unmatched junction bases: 15. In germline, CDR1 is SNHLY, CDR2 FYNNEI. The CDR3 sequence is CASRLLLAGVGDAQYF. The CDR3 region has the DNA TGTGCCAGCAGACTCCTACTAGCGGGAGTGGGCGATGCGCAGTATTTT. Full variable domain (rest looked up from reference TRBV2 and TRBJ2-3): EPEVTQTPSHQVTQMGQEVILRCVPISNHLYFYWYRQILGQKVEFLVSFYNNEISEKSEIFDDQFSVERPDGSNFTLKIRSTKLEDSAMYFCASRLLLAGVGDAQYFGPGTRLTVL.

V usage is TRBV2 and J usage is TRBJ2-1, with TRBD1 identical over 9 bases. The CDR3 loop spans 16 amino acids. Germline values: CDR1 SNHLY, CDR2 FYNNEI. The V and J ends lost 7 bases and 3 bases, in that order; junction bases with no gene match: 10. The DNA for the CDR3 is TGTGCCAGCACGAAGACTGAGGACAGGGGCTACAATGAGCAGTTCTTC. This codes for CASTKTEDRGYNEQFF.

This clonotype was counted a single time. Because the CDR3 is missing its conserved closing phenylalanine or tryptophan, this is likely a read error. V and J are TRBV11-2 and TRBJ1-1; 9 nucleotides line up with TRBD1. Germline trimming cut 5 bases from V and 5 bases from J; bases unmatched to any gene: 6. Germline V gene data show CDR1 as SGHAT and CDR2 as FQNNGV. The CDR3 loop spans 14 amino acids. The CDR3 coding sequence is TGTGCCAGCAGCGGGGACAGGGAGCCAACTGAAGCTTTCTCT. Encoded protein: CASSGDREPTEAFS.

V and J are TRBV7-3 and TRBJ1-1, with TRBD1 as a possible D gene (6 bases). Germline V CDR1 and CDR2: SGHTA, FQGTGA. This CDR3 comprises 14 residues. V was cut by 1 base and J by 3 bases, with 9 bases left in between. CDR3 sequence reads: CASSLMGADTEAFF. The CDR3 DNA reads TGTGCCAGCAGCTTAATGGGGGCGGACACTGAAGCTTTCTTT.

Comment on this clonotype: A read error may account for a junction end that differs from germline. V is TRBV6-1 and J is TRBJ1-5; weak D call: TRBD1 (6 bases). This CDR3 contains 15 residues. Germline V gives CDR1 MNHNS, CDR2 SASEGT. CDR3 amino acids: CASIHRGGRFQPQHF. CDR3 coding DNA: TGTGCTAGCATTCATAGAGGGGGAAGGTTTCAGCCCCAGCATTTT.

In the case of this clonotype: A junction boundary mismatches the germline segment, possibly from a read error. The chain recombines TRBV12-3 or TRBV12-4 with TRBJ2-3; 8 bases align to TRBD1. The J call may be incorrect, as the DNA end agrees better with TRBJ1-5. CDR3 length: 16 amino acids. CDR3 protein: CTSSLAQGRGQDTQHF. The CDR3 nucleotides are TGTACCAGCAGTTTAGCGCAAGGCAGGGGGCAGGATACGCAGCATTTT.

As to this clonotype: The CDR3 does not end in the conserved phenylalanine or tryptophan, so this is likely a read error. No DNA is shown, since the ends of the CDR3 on it are uncertain; the CDR3 is the one TCRdb lists. The V gene is TRBV4-2, the J gene TRBJ2-2; TRBD1 is the table's D call and was not checked against the DNA. The CDR3 has 14 residues if both end residues are counted. Looked up from germline, CDR1 is LGHNA and CDR2 is YNFKEQ. This CDR3 reads CASSRGLETGELFS.

Worth noting for this clonotype: A single base separates this from a much larger clone, so it may be a read error. The chain combines TRBV20-1 with TRBJ2-1, with D uncertain. Germline V gene lookup returns CDR1 DFQATT and CDR2 SNEGSKA (reference sequence). The CDR3 length is 16 residues. The CDR3, as DNA: TGCAATGCTAGAGATCTGACTCGCCCGGGTTACAATGAGCAGTTCTTC. Translation: CNARDLTRPGYNEQFF.

Comment on this clonotype: A read error may produce the germline difference seen at one junction end. V gene TRBV12-3 or TRBV12-4 combines with J gene TRBJ2-7, with 9 positions matching TRBD2. This CDR3 has 13 amino acids. The CDR3 DNA follows: TGTGCCAGCAGCCCGCGGGGGGGTTTCGAGCAGTGCTTC. Protein: CASSPRGGFEQCF.

This clonotype was observed a few times. This chain uses TRBV5-3 with TRBJ2-1; D is unresolved. TRBV5-3 is filed as an ORF, its function uncertain. CDR3 length: 11 amino acids. The CDR3 sequence: CVRSSYNEQFF. CDR3 in DNA: TGTGTTAGAAGCTCTTACAATGAGCAGTTCTTC.

Note on this clonotype: Its ends do not fully match the called genes, so a read error is possible. The chain links TRBV6-5 to TRBJ1-4; no reliable D call. Germline CDR1 reads MNHEY; CDR2 reads SVGAGI. The length of the CDR3 is 16 residues. As DNA, the CDR3 is TGTGCCAGCACCACCAAGAGTTCAGCGACTAACGAAAAACTGTTTTTT. This sequence encodes CASTTKSSATNEKLFF.